The source of this T cell receptor beta chain is a study of blood T cell repertoires in COVID-19. Study summary: COVID-19 samples from acute and convalescent phases originated in the United States, Italy and Spain. Sources were T cells, B-cell-depleted T cells, or PBMCs; the material itself was cDNA or gDNA.

CDR1 is SQVTM, CDR2 ANQGSEA, per germline. The CDR3 loop spans 13 amino acids. Trimming cost V 5 bases and J 10 bases; bases outside gene matches: 7. Source study methods: The assay estimated nucleated cells by amplifying reference gene primers. Data came from immunoSEQ multiplex PCR; TCRdb stores just in-frame clones and leaves some out. V, J and clone size derive from that table, while D and trimming were established from the DNA sequence. The sample consists of about 84,000 clones, roughly 90% of them appearing once. The source material was peripheral blood. The receptor comes from an elderly man with active or convalescent COVID-19. This chain uses TRBV29-1 with TRBJ2-1; 11 bases fit TRBD2. The CDR3 protein is CSVQRLAGQEQFF. CDR3 in DNA: TGCAGCGTTCAGCGACTAGCGGGACAGGAGCAGTTCTTC.